This T cell receptor (beta chain) originates from a study of T cells in Graves' hyperthyroidism and ophthalmopathy. Patients having uncontrolled infection, another autoimmune disease, pregnancy or lactation were not included. This clonotype showed up just a few times. This CDR3 comprises 15 residues. From germline, CDR1 is SGDLS and CDR2 YYNGEE. Trimming took 0 bases from V and 0 from J, leaving 7 bases between them. Amplification of TCR beta CDR3 regions used RNA as the template. The HTBI primer set was used in a first-round RT-PCR of the TCR CDR3. Using its own MiXCR run on the multiplex PCR reads, TCRdb lists one record per CDR3 protein. The repertoire holds fewer than 350,000 distinct CDR3 sequences, with approximately 14% as singletons.

The sequenced material came from blood. The TCR originated in a woman aged 45 to 65 with Graves' hyperthyroidism that later progressed to Graves' ophthalmopathy. V is TRBV9 and J is TRBJ2-1; no clear D gene. The CDR3 sequence: CASSVEVSSYNEQFF. The DNA for the CDR3 is TGTGCCAGCAGCGTAGAGGTTAGCTCCTACAATGAGCAGTTCTTC.